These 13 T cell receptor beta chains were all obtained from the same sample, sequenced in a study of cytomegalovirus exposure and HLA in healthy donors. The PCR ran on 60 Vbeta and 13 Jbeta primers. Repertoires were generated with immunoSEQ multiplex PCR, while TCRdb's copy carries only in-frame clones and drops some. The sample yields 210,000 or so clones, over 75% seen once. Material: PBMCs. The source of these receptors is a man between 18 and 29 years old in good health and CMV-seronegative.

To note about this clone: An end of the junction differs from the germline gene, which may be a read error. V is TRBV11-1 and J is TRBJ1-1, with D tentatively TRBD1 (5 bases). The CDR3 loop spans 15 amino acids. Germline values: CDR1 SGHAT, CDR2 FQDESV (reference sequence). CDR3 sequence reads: CASSVAPQGNTEAFF. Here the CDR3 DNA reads TGTGCCAGCAGCGTAGCCCCCCAGGGTAACACTGAAGCTTTCTTT.

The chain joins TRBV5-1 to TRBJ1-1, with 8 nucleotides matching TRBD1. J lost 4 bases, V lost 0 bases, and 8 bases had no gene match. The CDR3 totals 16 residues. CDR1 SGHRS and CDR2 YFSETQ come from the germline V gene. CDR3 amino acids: CASSLAPPGTGTEAFF. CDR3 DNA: TGCGCCAGCAGCTTGGCCCCACCCGGGACAGGCACTGAAGCTTTCTTT.

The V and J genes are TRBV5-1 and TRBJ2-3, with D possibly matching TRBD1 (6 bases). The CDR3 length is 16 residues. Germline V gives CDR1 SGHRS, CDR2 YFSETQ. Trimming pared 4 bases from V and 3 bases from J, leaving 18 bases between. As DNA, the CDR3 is TGCGCCAGCAGCGCAAACCCAGGGCAGGGGACAGATACGCAGTATTTT. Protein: CASSANPGQGTDTQYF.

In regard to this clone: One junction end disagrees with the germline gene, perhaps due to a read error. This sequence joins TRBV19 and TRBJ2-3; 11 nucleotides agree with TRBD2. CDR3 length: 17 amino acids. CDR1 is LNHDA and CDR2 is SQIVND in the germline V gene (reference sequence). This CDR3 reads CASSRFTLAGGEDMQYF. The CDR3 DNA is TGTGCCAGTAGTCGATTCACCCTAGCGGGAGGTGAAGATATGCAGTATTTT.

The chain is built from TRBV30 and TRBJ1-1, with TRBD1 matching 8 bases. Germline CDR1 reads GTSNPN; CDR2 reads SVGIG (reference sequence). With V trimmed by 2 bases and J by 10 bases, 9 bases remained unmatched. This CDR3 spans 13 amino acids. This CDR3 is CAWSNLQGGRAFF. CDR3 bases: TGTGCCTGGAGTAATTTACAGGGGGGTAGAGCTTTCTTT.

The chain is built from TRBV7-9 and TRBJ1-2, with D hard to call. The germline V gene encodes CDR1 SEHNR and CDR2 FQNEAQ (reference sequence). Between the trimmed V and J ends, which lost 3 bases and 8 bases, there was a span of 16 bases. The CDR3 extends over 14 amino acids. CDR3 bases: TGTGCCAGCAGCTTCCTCTTGCTAGGTTACGGCTACACCTTC. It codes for CASSFLLLGYGYTF.

The CDR3 DNA is TGTGCCAGCAGCGTACCATCCCTAACTAGCAACACCGGGGAGCTGTTTTTT. Protein sequence: CASSVPSLTSNTGELFF. The rearrangement links TRBV9 to TRBJ2-2; tentatively, D is TRBD2 (6 bases). V lost 1 base and J 2 bases, leaving 15 bases between the germline ends. Germline-derived CDR1 and CDR2 are SGDLS and YYNGEE. There are 17 residues in the CDR3.

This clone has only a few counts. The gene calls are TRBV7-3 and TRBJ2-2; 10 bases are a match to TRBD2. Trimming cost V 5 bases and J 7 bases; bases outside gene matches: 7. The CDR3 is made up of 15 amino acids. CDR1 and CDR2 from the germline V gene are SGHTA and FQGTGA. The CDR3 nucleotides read TGTGCCAGCAGCGGAGCGGGGGGGAAGGACGGGGAGCTGTTTTTT. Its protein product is CASSGAGGKDGELFF. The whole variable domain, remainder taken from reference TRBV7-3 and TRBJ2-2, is GAGVSQTPSNKVTEKGKYVELRCDPISGHTALYWYRQSLGQGPEFLIYFQGTGAADDSGLPNDRFFAVRPEGSVSTLKIQRTERGDSAVYLCASSGAGGKDGELFFGEGSRLTVL.

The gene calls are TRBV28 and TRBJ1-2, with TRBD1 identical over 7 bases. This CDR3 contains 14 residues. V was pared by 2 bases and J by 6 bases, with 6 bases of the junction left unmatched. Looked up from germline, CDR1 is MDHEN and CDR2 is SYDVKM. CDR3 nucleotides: TGTGCCAGCAGTTTAGCAGGGGGAGGAAATGGCTACACCTTC. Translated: CASSLAGGGNGYTF.

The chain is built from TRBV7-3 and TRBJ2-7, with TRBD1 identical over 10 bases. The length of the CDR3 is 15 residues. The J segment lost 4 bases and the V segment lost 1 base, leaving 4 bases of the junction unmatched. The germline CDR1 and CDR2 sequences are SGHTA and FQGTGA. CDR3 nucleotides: TGTGCCAGCAGCTTAAACGGACAGGGGGGATACGAGCAGTACTTC. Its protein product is CASSLNGQGGYEQYF.

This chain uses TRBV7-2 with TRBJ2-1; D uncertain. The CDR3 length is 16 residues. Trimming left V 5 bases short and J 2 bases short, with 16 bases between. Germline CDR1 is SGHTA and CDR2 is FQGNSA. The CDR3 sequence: CASSRLQIYPYNEQFF. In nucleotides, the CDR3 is TGTGCCAGCAGCCGTCTTCAGATATACCCCTACAATGAGCAGTTCTTC.

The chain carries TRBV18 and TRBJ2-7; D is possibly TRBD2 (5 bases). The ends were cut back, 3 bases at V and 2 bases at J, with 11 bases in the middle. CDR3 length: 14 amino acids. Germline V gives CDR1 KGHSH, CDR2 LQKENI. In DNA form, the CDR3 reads TGTGCCAGCTCACCGGGAGACCTAGCCTACGAGCAGTACTTC. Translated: CASSPGDLAYEQYF.

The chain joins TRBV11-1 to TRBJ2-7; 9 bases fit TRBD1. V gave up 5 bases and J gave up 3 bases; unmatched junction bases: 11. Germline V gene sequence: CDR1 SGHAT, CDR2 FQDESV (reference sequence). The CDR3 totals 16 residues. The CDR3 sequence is CASSHRGGQGYYEQYF. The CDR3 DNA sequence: TGTGCCAGCAGCCATAGAGGAGGACAGGGGTACTACGAGCAGTACTTC.